This T cell receptor (beta chain) stems from a study of graft-versus-host responses after intestinal transplantation. Study-level background: Anti-thymocyte globulin was used for induction in all recipients, who then took tacrolimus and steroids for roughly three years.

This table comes from immunoSEQ multiplex PCR, and its TCRdb copy is limited to in-frame clones, with some not included. The data show under 85,000 clones, roughly 88% seen once. Remarks on this clone: Antigen: not known.

CDR1 SNHLY and CDR2 FYNNEI come from the germline V gene. V lost 8 bases and J lost 4; bases outside the gene matches: 6. This CDR3 region has 14 residues. This sequence joins TRBV2 and TRBJ2-5; 11 bases match TRBD2. Material: unstimulated CD8+ T cells sorted from spleen or lymph node cells, obtained before intestinal transplant. The TCR originated in a human donor who received an intestinal transplant. The CDR3 loop reads CASYGLAGGETQYF. As DNA, the CDR3 is TGTGCCAGCTATGGGCTAGCGGGGGGAGAGACCCAGTACTTC.